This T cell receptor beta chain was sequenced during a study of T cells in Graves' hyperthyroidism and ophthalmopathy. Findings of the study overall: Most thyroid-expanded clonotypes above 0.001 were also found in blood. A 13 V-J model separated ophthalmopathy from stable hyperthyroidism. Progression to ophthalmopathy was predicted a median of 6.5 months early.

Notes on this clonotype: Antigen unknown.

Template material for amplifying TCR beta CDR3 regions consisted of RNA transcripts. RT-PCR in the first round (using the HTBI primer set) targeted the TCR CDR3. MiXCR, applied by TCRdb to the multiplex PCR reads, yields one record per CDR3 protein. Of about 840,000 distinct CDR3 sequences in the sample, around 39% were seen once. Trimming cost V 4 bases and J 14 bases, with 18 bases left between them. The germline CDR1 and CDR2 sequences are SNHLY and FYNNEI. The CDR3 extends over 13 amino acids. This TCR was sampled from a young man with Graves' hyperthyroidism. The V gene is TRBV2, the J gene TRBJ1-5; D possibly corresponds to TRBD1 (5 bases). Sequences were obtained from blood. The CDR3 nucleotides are TGTGCCAGCAGTGGGGGGGACGGTGCCTACGAGCATTTT. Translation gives CASSGGDGAYEHF. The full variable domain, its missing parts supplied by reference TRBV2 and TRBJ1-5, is EPEVTQTPSHQVTQMGQEVILRCVPISNHLYFYWYRQILGQKVEFLVSFYNNEISEKSEIFDDQFSVERPDGSNFTLKIRSTKLEDSAMYFCASSGGDGAYEHFGDGTRLSIL.